This T cell receptor (beta chain) was sequenced for a study of OX40 agonist ivuxolimab in advanced cancers. The overall study: Two cutaneous melanoma patients and one hepatocellular carcinoma patient, three in all, had partial responses. Study conclusions and caveats: The study did not work out the antigen specificity of the expanded peripheral T cells.

Trimming took 0 bases from V and 10 from J, leaving 16 bases between them. CDR1 and CDR2 (germline): LGHNA, YSLEER. The CDR3 extends over 15 amino acids. On this clone: The target antigen is unknown.

Libraries were prepared by immunoSEQ multiplex PCR; TCRdb keeps only in-frame clonotypes and omits some of them. Counted here are over 40,000 clones, around 86% occurring once; the ten biggest clones make up under 0.5%. The clonotype was recovered from an adult with an advanced solid tumor such as melanoma, head and neck, liver or kidney cancer. This sample comprised CD4+ or CD8+ T cells sorted from blood, obtained in a trial of the OX40 agonist ivuxolimab. The gene calls are TRBV4-3 and TRBJ1-5; TRBD1 is a possible D gene (5 bases). CDR3 loop: CASSQDGGGSQPQHF. The CDR3 nucleotides read TGCGCCAGCAGCCAAGATGGGGGTGGGAGCCAACCCCAGCATTTT.